The entry below gives a single T cell receptor (beta chain) sequence along with its context. What this receptor recognizes is not known. It has no much larger one-base neighbor in the sample; base qualities were not kept. Library preparation employed the immunoSEQ multiplex PCR assay. The multiplex PCR relied on a mix of 60 forward primers for TCR Vbeta segments and 13 reverse primers for TCR Jbeta segments. The CDR3 region of rearranged TCR beta genes was amplified from genomic DNA with a multiplex PCR assay. Amplified TCR beta libraries were sequenced as 87-base-pair reads on the Illumina HiSeq System. Turning to the authors' computational methods: A later analysis counted approximately 74 million unique TCR beta chains across the 650 to 800 repertoires, and roughly 10 million of these chains were shared by at least two donors. A nearest-neighbor algorithm error-corrected the raw reads and collapsed the reads into unique sequences, merging closely related sequences to remove PCR and sequencing errors. To assign V, D and J gene segments, CDR3 sequences were aligned to IMGT reference sequences. For a sequence to be retained, a match of at least six nucleotides was required to both a V gene segment and a J gene segment. A rearrangement was called productive if the CDR3 had no stop codons and remained in frame with V and J, and every other rearrangement was called non-productive. CDR3 was defined according to IMGT convention as the region running from the second conserved V-encoded cysteine to the conserved J-encoded phenylalanine. In an earlier analysis of 587 of the donors, sequences lacking an unambiguous match to a single V gene segment were excluded. In an earlier analysis of 450 to 700 of the donors, V segments were called functional above 56.7% productive rearrangements and were called segregating when the between-donor standard deviation exceeded 5%. A statistical classification framework was developed to diagnose cytomegalovirus status using the catalog of TCR beta chain sequences. V and J gene assignment, in a later analysis, came from comparing TCR nucleotide sequences with IMGT/GENE-DB human TR gene sequences. In a later analysis, CDR3 sequences and most-parsimonious VDJ recombination scenarios were assigned using the TCRdist pipeline. In a later analysis, each TCR beta chain was defined by its CDR3 amino acid sequence together with its V-gene family, and reads without a unique V-gene family were excluded. A later analysis removed 500 to 600 highly shared, low-generation-probability nucleotide sequences to deal with suspected cross-contamination and a sequencing artifact. For each public chain, a later analysis derived a clonal expansion index from normalized ranks of inferred template counts within each repertoire. Generation probabilities in a later analysis came from a VDJ recombination model fitted to out-of-frame rearrangements, and those results were checked against IGoR. Hypergeometric tests were used in a later analysis to score TCR-TCR, TCR-HLA and TCR-CMV co-occurrence, with a repertoire-size bias correction applied to the TCR pairs. In a later analysis, false discovery rates were estimated by permuting HLA or CMV assignments 20 times. In a later analysis, co-occurring TCRs were grouped using DBSCAN, and TCRdist sequence similarity was added for clustering within HLA-allele-positive subsets. Co-occurrence clustering excluded repertoires with fewer than 30,000 or more than 120,000 public chains, plus five with anomalous nucleotide sharing. The source is immuneACCESS, and TCRdb retained only in-frame sequences with V and J called. Part of the clones is not carried over; for the studies checked, unresolved V genes explain less than half of this, and the remainder is unexplained. V, J and clone size are those of that table, while D and trimming were read from the DNA. The sample table contains about 130,000 clones; only one count was recorded for around three quarters of them. The ten largest make up around 4.8% of the sample.

These data originate in a study of cytomegalovirus exposure and HLA in healthy donors (dated by TCRdb to 2015 to 2018). As for the study more broadly: An earlier analysis of 550 to 700 of the donors reported about 250 Gb of sequence data and about 100 million unique TCR beta sequences from approximately 180 million T cells. To study patterns of TCR occurrence, a later analysis re-analyzed previously published TCR beta repertoires from several hundred donors and added high-resolution HLA genotyping. Every repertoire in the discovery cohort had been generated on one and the same sequencing platform. Among the roughly 390 genotyped donors, approximately 81% belonged to the genetic ancestry cluster associated with self-reported Caucasian donors. To predict cytomegalovirus infection status, the study combined high-throughput TCR immunosequencing, statistical association of individual TCRs with disease status, and machine learning. Genome-wide SNP genotypes for about 65% of the 666 donors were used in a later genetic analysis, which treated that subset as a discovery cohort. A separate validation cohort of roughly 120 different subjects was used in addition to the 666-subject first cohort. Using immunosequencing, the study profiled T cell repertoires from about 650 subjects and related those repertoires to cytomegalovirus serostatus. Typing coverage differed by locus: A, B, C, DRB1 and DQB1 were typed in roughly 620-640 donors, DQA1 in approximately 520, DPA1 in nearly 610, and DPB1 in 472. Both class I and class II loci were covered by HLA typing, at four-digit resolution. Roughly 5 DR-DQ haplotypes were handled as single units for association and clustering, since linkage in the cohort was strong. An early release that covered fewer than 800 HLA-typed donors contained approximately 300 gigabases of sequencing data and approximately 85 million unique TCR sequences. The later analysis used no new phenotypic data to find candidate immune exposures, relying instead on TCR beta sequences and their occurrence across donors. On average, around 240,000 unique TCR beta nucleotide sequences were sequenced per donor among roughly 430 genotyped donors of the cohort, with 15% to 20% of those sequences being non-productive. In an earlier analysis of roughly 600 of the donors, high-throughput TCR beta sequencing was used to judge whether each TCR beta V gene segment behaved as functional or pseudogenic. The study aimed to test whether cataloging public T cell receptors could reveal signatures of past pathogen exposure. Alongside the repertoire data, information on donor age, sex, ethnicity and CMV serostatus was compiled. Summary of the overall study and its limitations: In a later analysis, TCR association rates were found to vary across HLA loci, with the most associated TCRs seen for DRB1 alleles and the fewest for HLA-C alleles. The sequencing pipeline was judged likely to have produced a cluster of highly shared sequence variants as a technical artifact. According to a later analysis, most CMV-associated TCR beta chains appeared to be HLA-restricted, and the HLA associations seemed to be driven largely by CMV exposure. In both the original and validation cohorts, the classifier was reported to diagnose cytomegalovirus status with high specificity and sensitivity. A later analysis reported that several top co-occurrence clusters appeared linked to parvovirus B19, influenza, CMV and Epstein-Barr virus. The study listed over 150 TCR beta chains as associated with cytomegalovirus. An association between a missense DCLRE1C variant and V-gene and J-gene trimming of TCR beta chains was found in a later genetic analysis and replicated in an independent cohort. Correlated functional status among segregating V segments might reflect linkage disequilibrium, but an unknown experimental factor could not be ruled out. Across donors, most TCR sequences were observed very rarely, whereas some public TCRs were present in many individuals. In a later analysis, HLA-associated TCR beta chains were found to be more clonally expanded and to have lower generation probabilities than equally common non-associated chains. When HLA alleles, especially DR and DQ, strongly co-occurred, attributing TCR associations to individual alleles was difficult. It was suggested by the authors that the approach could potentially be generalized to other disease states and immunological phenotypes. CMV serostatus was the only immune exposure information available for the cohort. Compared with the 666-donor mean, donors in an Asian-associated ancestry cluster had fewer N-insertions in productive TCRs, according to a later genetic analysis. In vitro tests confirmed that a few of the cytomegalovirus-associated TCR beta chains recognize cytomegalovirus antigens. The presence/absence analyses assumed that sequencing depth was roughly uniform across donors, and that assumption may not be true. At a false discovery rate of 0.05, a later analysis linked about 17,000 TCR beta sequences to specific HLA alleles. In an earlier analysis of 587 of the donors, most TCR beta V segments appeared in productive rearrangements about 87% or about 30% of the time, broadly matching IMGT annotations. The earlier analysis of some 560 of the donors excluded some 16 rarely observed V segments, including chromosome 9 orphons, because counts were too low. A further reported finding was that TCR beta sequences accurately predicted the HLA-A and HLA-B alleles for most subjects in the first cohort. The 87-base-pair reads could not distinguish some IMGT-functional V segments, including TRBV6-2 and TRBV6-3, so those segments were excluded. Because HLA typing was missing for some donors at each locus, association tests included only the typed subset. The cohort was sequenced for TCR beta chains only, and without alpha or paired-chain data the features that could be detected were limited.

The cohort was made up of several hundred healthy bone marrow donors. All cohort members were sampled while nominally healthy, although unrecorded immune exposures were likely present. CMV serostatus was positive for about 290 and negative for about half of the roughly 700 cohort members, and was not recorded for this donor. Each donor provided a peripheral blood sample, and peripheral blood mononuclear cells were used for TCR beta sequencing. Genomic DNA was extracted from the blood cell samples with the Qiagen DNeasy Blood Extraction Kit. The CDR3 covers 14 residues, taking in both the cysteine and the phenylalanine. The only DNA kept is the CDR3, 42 bases in frame from the first base. At the junction V is shortened by 6 bases and J by 5 bases, with 16 bases in between. CDR1 and CDR2, looked up from the germline V gene (reference sequence), are MNHNY and SVGAGI.

Sequencing was done on a sample of PBMCs. In this chain, TRBV6-6 is recombined with TRBJ2-5, with no confident D gene call. The clonotype comes from a man under 40 in good health. CDR3 sequence: CASSPTVQMETQYF. The DNA is TGTGCCAGCAGCCCCACTGTGCAAATGGAGACCCAGTACTTC.